Each of the 26 T cell receptor beta chains below was sequenced from the same sample in a study of blood T cell repertoires in COVID-19 (dated by TCRdb to the early 2020s). The library was produced with the immunoSEQ multiplex PCR assay. Drawn from immuneACCESS, this table holds only the in-frame rearrangements with V and J called that TCRdb kept. Clones are partly lost; checked studies trace under half to an unresolved V gene and leave the rest unexplained. The sample table records some 36,000 clones; more than 90% of these occur just once. Jointly, the top ten make up roughly two fifths of the sample. The sequenced material came from peripheral blood. The receptors here all came from a man aged 55-75 years with active or convalescent COVID-19.

The V call is TRBV6-6, the J call TRBJ1-1; TRBD1 matches 7 bases. In germline, CDR1 is MNHNY, CDR2 SVGAGI (reference sequence). The CDR3 loop spans 13 amino acids. The V segment lost 6 bases and the J segment 4 bases; nucleotides outside the gene matches: 5. The CDR3 loop reads CASSSSGGTEAFF. The CDR3 coding sequence is TGTGCCAGCAGCAGTTCAGGGGGCACTGAAGCTTTCTTT.

The chain carries TRBV7-3 and TRBJ2-3, with a weak D call TRBD1 (5 bases). The CDR3 covers 17 residues. V shed 3 bases and J shed 1 base, with 17 bases lying between them. Germline V lookup: CDR1 SGHTA, CDR2 FQGTGA. CDR3 coding DNA: TGTGCCAGCAGCTTTGGGGCAGGCGCCCTCGGCACAGATACGCAGTATTTT. This translates into CASSFGAGALGTDTQYF.

For the CDR3, the DNA is TGTGCCAGCAGTTTATACTCAGGACAGGGGGCTGGGGAGCAGTACTTC. The encoded protein is CASSLYSGQGAGEQYF. V is TRBV27 and J is TRBJ2-7, with 11 nucleotides matching TRBD1. Trimming took 1 base from V and 7 from J; bases not matched to a gene: 9. The CDR3 spans 16 residues. CDR1 is MNHEY and CDR2 is SMNVEV in the germline V gene (reference sequence).

The chain couples TRBV7-2 to TRBJ1-5, with D unclear. This CDR3 region has 14 residues. CDR1 SGHTA and CDR2 FQGNSA come from the germline V gene. V shed 0 bases and J shed 7 bases, with 10 bases lying between them. The CDR3 loop reads CASSLAGREQPQHF. In DNA form, the CDR3 reads TGTGCCAGCAGCTTAGCAGGGAGGGAGCAGCCCCAGCATTTT.

This clone was seen a single time. The genes are TRBV5-1 and TRBJ1-2, with 7 bases matching TRBD1. This CDR3 comprises 16 residues. CDR1 and CDR2 from the germline V gene are SGHRS and YFSETQ. J gave up 0 bases and V 2 bases, and 7 bases lay outside the gene matches. Here the CDR3 reads CASSFSGQDANYGYTF. For the CDR3, the DNA is TGCGCCAGCAGCTTCAGCGGACAGGACGCTAACTATGGCTACACCTTC.

This chain links TRBV4-1 with TRBJ1-2, with TRBD1 matching 7 bases. Germline values: CDR1 MGHRA, CDR2 YSYEKL. J lost 2 bases, V lost 1 base, and 7 bases had no gene match. This CDR3 region has 16 residues. In nucleotides, the CDR3 is TGCGCCAGCAGCCAAGTGATGACAGGGTTAAACTATGGCTACACCTTC. It encodes CASSQVMTGLNYGYTF.

As regards this clone: A read error may account for a junction end that differs from germline. The J gene is TRBJ2-3, the V gene TRBV30; 12 nucleotides agree with TRBD2. This CDR3 has 14 residues. In germline, CDR1 is GTSNPN, CDR2 SVGIG (reference sequence). CDR3 sequence: CAWSGLLTSGSKDF. The DNA for the CDR3 is TGTGCCTGGAGTGGACTCCTGACTAGCGGGAGTAAGGATTTT.

The CDR3 DNA sequence: TGTGCCAGCAGTTTACTCCAGGGAGGCGGGAACACTGAAGCTTTCTTT. Translation gives CASSLLQGGGNTEAFF. The rearrangement joins TRBV28 to TRBJ1-1, with D possibly TRBD1 on 5 matching bases. Trimming stripped 2 bases from V and 1 base from J, with 14 bases between. Looked up from germline, CDR1 is MDHEN and CDR2 is SYDVKM. This CDR3 region has 16 residues.

In nucleotides, the CDR3 is TGTGCCAGCAGCCTGACTCGCCTCCAAGAGACCCAGTACTTC. This codes for CASSLTRLQETQYF. V usage is TRBV25-1 and J usage is TRBJ2-5; D is undetermined. Germline V gives CDR1 MGHDK, CDR2 SYGVNS. Deletions cut 6 bases from V and 1 base from J, with 12 bases between. The CDR3 length is 14 residues.

V gene TRBV24-1 combines with J gene TRBJ1-5; D perhaps matches TRBD1 (6 bases). The ends were cut back, 4 bases at V and 6 bases at J, with 12 bases in the middle. CDR1 KGHDR and CDR2 SFDVKD come from the germline V gene. The CDR3 contains 14 residues. CDR3 region: CATSDLGGAQPQHF. The CDR3 DNA sequence: TGTGCCACCAGTGACCTCGGGGGGGCTCAGCCCCAGCATTTT.

This sequence joins TRBV3-1 (or the pseudogene TRBV3-2) and TRBJ1-4, with D maybe TRBD1 (5 bases). Trimming took 0 bases from V and 10 from J, leaving 6 bases between them. The CDR3 sequence is 12 residues long. From germline, CDR1 is LGHDT and CDR2 YNNKEL (reference sequence). The CDR3 nucleotides are TGTGCCAGCAGCCAAGAGGGGGGAAAACTGTTTTTT. It yields the protein CASSQEGGKLFF.

The J gene is TRBJ1-1, the V gene TRBV19; the match to TRBD1 covers 8 bases. The CDR3 spans 16 residues. The trim removed 4 bases at V and 1 base at J, leaving 8 bases unmatched. CDR1 is LNHDA, CDR2 SQIVND, per germline (reference sequence). The CDR3 DNA sequence: TGTGCCAGTAGTAGAAGCAGCACAGGGGGGAACACTGAAGCTTTCTTT. Translating gives CASSRSSTGGNTEAFF.

This chain connects TRBV3-1 (or the pseudogene TRBV3-2) to TRBJ2-7; D is unclear. CDR1 LGHDT and CDR2 YNNKEL come from the germline V gene (reference sequence). Trimming took off 2 bases at V and 0 bases at J, with 11 bases between the two ends. The CDR3 is 15 residues long. CDR3 region: CASSQWLRNSYEQYF. DNA of the CDR3: TGTGCCAGCAGCCAATGGCTGAGGAACTCCTACGAGCAGTACTTC.

The chain carries TRBV9 and TRBJ2-7; the D is unclear. Germline CDR1 reads SGDLS; CDR2 reads YYNGEE. This CDR3 is 14 amino acids long. V dropped 1 base and J dropped 0 bases, with 8 bases sitting between them. CDR3 nucleotide sequence: TGTGCCAGCAGCGTATTTCCCAGCTCCTACGAGCAGTACTTC. This translates into CASSVFPSSYEQYF.

J is TRBJ2-1 and V is TRBV28; TRBD2 aligns across 13 bases. The CDR3 length is 17 residues. Trimming took 4 bases from V and 8 from J; bases not matched to a gene: 11. Germline-derived CDR1 and CDR2 are MDHEN and SYDVKM. CDR3 region: CASSSKLAGGPIDEQFF. DNA for the CDR3: TGTGCCAGCAGTTCGAAACTAGCGGGAGGGCCGATCGATGAGCAGTTCTTC.

The chain has TRBV19 and TRBJ2-3; 7 bases are shared with TRBD2. The CDR3 loop spans 15 amino acids. Germline V gives CDR1 LNHDA, CDR2 SQIVND (reference sequence). Trimming at V came to 3 bases and at J to 5 bases, leaving 8 bases not matched to a gene. CDR3 loop: CASSIQRDGGDTQYF. In DNA form, the CDR3 reads TGTGCCAGTAGTATCCAGCGGGATGGCGGAGATACGCAGTATTTT.

This clone was seen a few times. This chain uses TRBV19 with TRBJ2-7; the D gene is possibly TRBD2 (6 bases). V gave up 4 bases and J gave up 2 bases, with 15 bases separating them. The length of the CDR3 is 15 residues. Germline V gene lookup returns CDR1 LNHDA and CDR2 SQIVND (reference sequence). The CDR3 DNA follows: TGTGCCAGTAGTACCACCTTCGGGGGTACCTACGAGCAGTACTTC. It translates to CASSTTFGGTYEQYF.

The rearrangement links TRBV6-5 to TRBJ1-2; 9 nucleotides agree with TRBD1. The CDR3 is made up of 14 amino acids. V lost 6 bases and J lost 4; bases outside the gene matches: 6. Germline V gives CDR1 MNHEY, CDR2 SVGAGI. The CDR3 is CASSPKDRGYGYTF. DNA for the CDR3: TGTGCCAGCAGCCCGAAGGACAGGGGCTATGGCTACACCTTC.

This clone was seen just once. V gene TRBV28 combines with J gene TRBJ2-3; 8 bases align to TRBD1. CDR1 MDHEN and CDR2 SYDVKM come from the germline V gene. This CDR3 has 15 amino acids. V shed 3 bases and J 4 bases; nucleotides not matched to a gene: 6. DNA of the CDR3: TGTGCCAGCAGTTTTCTCAGGGGGCTTTCAGATACGCAGTATTTT. Protein product: CASSFLRGLSDTQYF.

This chain uses TRBV2 with TRBJ1-4; a possible D gene is TRBD1 (6 bases). Germline V gene data show CDR1 as SNHLY and CDR2 as FYNNEI. This CDR3 has 15 residues. V lost 4 bases and J lost 6, with 15 bases in between. CDR3 amino acids: CASSANRDGYEKLFF. The CDR3 DNA follows: TGTGCCAGCAGTGCCAACAGGGATGGATATGAAAAACTGTTTTTT.

This sequence joins TRBV21-1 and TRBJ1-1; no DNA check was done on the table's D call, TRBD1. TRBV21-1 is reported as a pseudogene. The CDR3 is 15 amino acids. As DNA, the CDR3 is TGTGCCAGCAGCAAAGTAGGGGGCCCGGGCACTGAAGCTTTCTTT. The encoded protein is CASSKVGGPGTEAFF.

This chain uses TRBV7-9 with TRBJ1-4; 7 bases fit TRBD1. After removal of 3 bases from V and 1 base from J, the junction contained 2 bases not matched to a gene. The germline CDR1 and CDR2 sequences are SEHNR and FQNEAQ (reference sequence). This CDR3 spans 15 amino acids. CDR3 residues: CASSFGTVTNEKLFF. CDR3 sequence (DNA): TGTGCCAGCAGCTTCGGGACAGTAACTAATGAAAAACTGTTTTTT.

The chain is built from TRBV6-5 and TRBJ1-2; TRBD1 matches at 9 bases. The CDR3 has 14 residues. Germline V gene data show CDR1 as MNHEY and CDR2 as SVGAGI. Trimming cost V 0 bases and J 6 bases; bases outside gene matches: 2. CDR3 nucleotide sequence: TGTGCCAGCAGTTACTCCGGGACAGGGAATGGCTACACCTTC. As protein: CASSYSGTGNGYTF.

This chain uses TRBV5-1 with TRBJ1-1; no clear D gene. The V end was cut by 2 bases, the J end by 3 bases, with 11 bases between. Germline CDR1 is SGHRS and CDR2 is YFSETQ. CDR3 length: 14 amino acids. The CDR3 protein is CASSFFGDDTEAFF. CDR3 nucleotides: TGCGCCAGCAGCTTTTTCGGGGATGACACTGAAGCTTTCTTT.

CDR3 protein: CASSWGQGDYEQYF. CDR3 in DNA: TGTGCCAGCAGCTGGGGACAGGGTGACTACGAGCAGTACTTC. The chain has TRBV5-8 and TRBJ2-7; TRBD1 agrees at 9 bases. CDR1 is SGHTS and CDR2 is YDEGEE in the germline V gene. The CDR3 length is 14 residues. V gave up 3 bases and J gave up 3 bases; unmatched junction bases: 4.

The chain is built from TRBV4-1 and TRBJ2-5; D unresolved. Per the germline V gene, CDR1 is MGHRA and CDR2 is YSYEKL. There are 14 residues in the CDR3. The V end lost 8 bases, the J end lost 5 bases, and 18 bases lay between the germline ends. Here the CDR3 DNA reads TGCGCCAGCCACCCAGGCTTAGGCCGGGAGACCCAGTACTTC. Translation gives CASHPGLGRETQYF.